This TCR beta chain came from a study of blood T cell repertoires in COVID-19. As for the study in general: Sources were T cells, B-cell-depleted T cells, or PBMCs; the material itself was cDNA or gDNA.

The age range of participants was about 18 to 89 years, with residence in under 25 US areas. A PCR-confirmed or clinician-diagnosed COVID-19 case had contacted exposed participants within 2 weeks of entry. Germline V gene data show CDR1 as SGHTA and CDR2 as FQGNSA. The CDR3 has 14 amino acids. V was trimmed by 8 bases and J by 5 bases, leaving 19 bases between them. As handled by the study authors: Estimates of nucleated cell counts were drawn from the amplification of reference gene primers. Repertoires were generated with immunoSEQ multiplex PCR, while TCRdb's copy carries only in-frame clones and drops some. From that table come the V and J calls and clone size; the DNA was used to work out D and trimming. The table shows 200,000 to 250,000 clones, with 90% occurring only once.

This TCR was sampled from a man aged 25 to 45 who had been exposed to COVID-19. The sample was PBMCs or T cells enriched from blood (not recorded which). The genes are TRBV7-2 and TRBJ2-7; perhaps TRBD1 as D (5 bases). This CDR3 is CASGLTVFSDEQYF. The CDR3 nucleotides read TGTGCCAGCGGATTGACAGTCTTTTCGGACGAGCAGTACTTC.